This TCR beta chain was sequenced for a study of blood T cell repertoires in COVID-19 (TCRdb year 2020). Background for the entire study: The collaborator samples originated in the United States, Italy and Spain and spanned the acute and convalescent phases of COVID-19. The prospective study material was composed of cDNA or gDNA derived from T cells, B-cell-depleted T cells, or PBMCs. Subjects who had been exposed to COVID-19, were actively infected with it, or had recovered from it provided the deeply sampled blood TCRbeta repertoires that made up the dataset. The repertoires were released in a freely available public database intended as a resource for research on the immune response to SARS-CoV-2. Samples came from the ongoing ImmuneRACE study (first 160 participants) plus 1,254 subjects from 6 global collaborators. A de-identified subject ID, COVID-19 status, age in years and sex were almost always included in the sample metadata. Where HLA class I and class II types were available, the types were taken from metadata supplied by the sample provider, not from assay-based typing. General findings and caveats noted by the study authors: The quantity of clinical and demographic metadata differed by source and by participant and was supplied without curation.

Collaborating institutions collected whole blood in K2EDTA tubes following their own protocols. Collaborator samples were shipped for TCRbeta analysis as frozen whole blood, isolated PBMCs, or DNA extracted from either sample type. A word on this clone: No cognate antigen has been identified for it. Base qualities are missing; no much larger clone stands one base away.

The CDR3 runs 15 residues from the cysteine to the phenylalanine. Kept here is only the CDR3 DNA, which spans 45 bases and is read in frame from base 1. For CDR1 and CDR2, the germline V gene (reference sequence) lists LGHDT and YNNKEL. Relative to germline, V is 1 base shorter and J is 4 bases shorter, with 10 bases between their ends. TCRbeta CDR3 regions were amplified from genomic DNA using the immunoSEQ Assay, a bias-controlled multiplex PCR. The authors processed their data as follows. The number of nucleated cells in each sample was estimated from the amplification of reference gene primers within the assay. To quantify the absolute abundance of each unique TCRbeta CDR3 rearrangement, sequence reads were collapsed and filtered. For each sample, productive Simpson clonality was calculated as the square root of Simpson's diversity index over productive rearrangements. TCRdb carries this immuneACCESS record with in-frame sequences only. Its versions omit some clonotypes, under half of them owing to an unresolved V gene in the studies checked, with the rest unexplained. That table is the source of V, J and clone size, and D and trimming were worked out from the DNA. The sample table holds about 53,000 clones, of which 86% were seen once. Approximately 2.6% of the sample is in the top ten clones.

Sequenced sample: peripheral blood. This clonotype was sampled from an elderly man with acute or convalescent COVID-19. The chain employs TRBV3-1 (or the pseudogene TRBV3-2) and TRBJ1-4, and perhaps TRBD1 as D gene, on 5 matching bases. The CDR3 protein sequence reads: CASSQGWRGNEKLFF. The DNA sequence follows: TGTGCCAGCAGCCAAGGGTGGAGGGGTAATGAAAAACTGTTTTTT.